A single TCR beta chain is shown here with its context. As yet, its antigen is unknown. V lost 4 bases and J lost 2, with 9 bases in between. The CDR3 totals 14 residues. Germline CDR1 LGHNA, CDR2 YSLEER. The data were obtained in a study of OX40 agonist ivuxolimab in advanced cancers. Study-wide background: The dose-escalation cohort had hepatocellular carcinoma, melanoma, renal cell or head and neck cancer. General study results and limits: Dosing at 0.1 to 3.0 mg/kg was accompanied by clonal expansion of CD4+ and CD8+ blood T cells by week 6. At 0.1-3.0 mg/kg, partial responders had clonal expansion among the lowest observed. CD8+ T cells averaged more expanded clones than CD4+.

Assay used: immunoSEQ multiplex PCR; TCRdb lists only in-frame clones, some missing. Here the sample spans 73,000 or so clones, roughly 80% being singletons. This chain joins TRBV4-3 and TRBJ1-5, with TRBD1 as a possible D gene (5 bases). Sequenced material: CD4+ or CD8+ T cells sorted from blood, taken in a trial of the OX40 agonist ivuxolimab. The sequence was obtained from an adult with an advanced solid tumor such as melanoma, head and neck, liver or kidney cancer. The chain's CDR3 is CASSPTVGNQPQHF. The DNA for the CDR3 is TGCGCCAGCAGCCCGACAGTTGGCAATCAGCCCCAGCATTTT.